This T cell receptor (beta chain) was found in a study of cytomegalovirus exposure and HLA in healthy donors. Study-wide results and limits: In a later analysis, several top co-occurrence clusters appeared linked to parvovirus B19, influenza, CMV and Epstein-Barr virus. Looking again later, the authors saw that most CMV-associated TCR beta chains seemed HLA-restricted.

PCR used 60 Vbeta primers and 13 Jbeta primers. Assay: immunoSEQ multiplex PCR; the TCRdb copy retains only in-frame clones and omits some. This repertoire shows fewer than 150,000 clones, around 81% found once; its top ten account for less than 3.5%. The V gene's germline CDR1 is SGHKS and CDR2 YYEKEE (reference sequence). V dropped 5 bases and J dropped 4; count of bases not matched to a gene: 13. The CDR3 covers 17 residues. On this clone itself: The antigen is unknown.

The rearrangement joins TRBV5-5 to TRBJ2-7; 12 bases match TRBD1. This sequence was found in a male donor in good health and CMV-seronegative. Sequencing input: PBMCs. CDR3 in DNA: TGTGCCAGCAGAGCCGGGACAGGGGGCCAATTGGGGTACGAGCAGTACTTC. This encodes CASRAGTGGQLGYEQYF.